Below are 2 T cell receptor beta chains sequenced from a single sample in a study of shared clonotypes between healthy human individuals. Naive CD8 isolation took CD45RO-negative cells positively selected for CCR7 and excluded terminally differentiated effector memory CD45RA+ cells. Data came from immunoSEQ multiplex PCR; TCRdb stores just in-frame clones and leaves some out. Of around 2,000,000 clones listed, about 95% are singletons. Sequenced: naive CD8+ T cells sorted from blood. These receptors all stem from a man aged 18 to 29 in good health.

The CDR3 loop is CASSSSSFGTSGTSSYNEQFF. Here the CDR3 DNA reads TGTGCCAGTAGTTCATCAAGTTTCGGGACTAGCGGCACGAGCTCCTACAATGAGCAGTTCTTC. This chain links TRBV19 with TRBJ2-1; 11 nucleotides align to TRBD2. There are 21 residues in the CDR3. CDR1 and CDR2 (germline): LNHDA, SQIVND (reference sequence). The V segment lost 5 bases and the J segment 0 bases; nucleotides outside the gene matches: 18.

Note on this clone: The sample carries other DNA sequences with the same CDR3. J is TRBJ2-3 and V is TRBV6-1, with D unresolved. Germline V gene lookup returns CDR1 MNHNS and CDR2 SASEGT. The CDR3 spans 14 residues. Deletions cut 2 bases from V and 4 bases from J, with 10 bases between. CDR3 in amino acids: CASSELSWPDTQYF. As DNA, the CDR3 is TGTGCCAGCAGTGAACTCTCGTGGCCAGATACGCAGTATTTT.